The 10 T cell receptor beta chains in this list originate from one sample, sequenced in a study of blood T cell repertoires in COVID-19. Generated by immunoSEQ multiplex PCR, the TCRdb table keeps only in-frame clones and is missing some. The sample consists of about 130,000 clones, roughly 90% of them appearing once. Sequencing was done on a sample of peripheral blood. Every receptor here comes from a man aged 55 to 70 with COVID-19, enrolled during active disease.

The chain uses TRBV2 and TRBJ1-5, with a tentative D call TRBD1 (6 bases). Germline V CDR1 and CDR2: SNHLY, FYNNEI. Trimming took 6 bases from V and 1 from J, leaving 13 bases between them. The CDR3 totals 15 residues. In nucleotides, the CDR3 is TGTGCCAGCAGGGGGACCAGGGGAAGCAATCAGCCCCAGCATTTT. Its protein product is CASRGTRGSNQPQHF.

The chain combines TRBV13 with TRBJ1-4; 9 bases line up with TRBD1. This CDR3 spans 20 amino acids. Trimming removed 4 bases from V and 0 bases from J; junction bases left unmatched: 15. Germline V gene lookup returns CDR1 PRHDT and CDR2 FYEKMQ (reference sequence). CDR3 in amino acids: CASSSKRGTGQLSTNEKLFF. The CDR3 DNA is TGTGCCAGCAGCTCTAAGCGAGGGACAGGGCAATTATCAACTAATGAAAAACTGTTTTTT. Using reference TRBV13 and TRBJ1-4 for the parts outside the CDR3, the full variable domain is AAGVIQSPRHLIKEKRETATLKCYPIPRHDTVYWYQQGPGQDPQFLISFYEKMQSDKGSIPDRFSAQQFSDYHSELNMSSLELGDSALYFCASSSKRGTGQLSTNEKLFFGSGTQLSVL.

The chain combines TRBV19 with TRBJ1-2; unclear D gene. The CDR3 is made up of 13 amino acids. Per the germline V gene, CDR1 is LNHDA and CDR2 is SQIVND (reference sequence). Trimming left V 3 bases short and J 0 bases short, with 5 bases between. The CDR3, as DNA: TGTGCCAGTAGTATTCGGTCTAACTATGGCTACACCTTC. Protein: CASSIRSNYGYTF.

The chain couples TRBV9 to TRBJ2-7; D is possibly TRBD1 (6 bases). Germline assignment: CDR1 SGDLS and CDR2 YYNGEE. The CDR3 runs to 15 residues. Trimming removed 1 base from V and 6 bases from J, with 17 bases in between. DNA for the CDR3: TGTGCCAGCAGCGTACAGGGGTACCCCCCGGGCGAGCAGTACTTC. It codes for CASSVQGYPPGEQYF.

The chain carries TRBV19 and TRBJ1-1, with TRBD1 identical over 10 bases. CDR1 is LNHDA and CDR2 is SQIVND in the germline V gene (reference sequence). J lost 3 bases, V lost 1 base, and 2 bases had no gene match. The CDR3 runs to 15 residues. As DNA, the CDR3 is TGTGCCAGTAGTATAGGGGACAGGGGTGACACTGAAGCTTTCTTT. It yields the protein CASSIGDRGDTEAFF.

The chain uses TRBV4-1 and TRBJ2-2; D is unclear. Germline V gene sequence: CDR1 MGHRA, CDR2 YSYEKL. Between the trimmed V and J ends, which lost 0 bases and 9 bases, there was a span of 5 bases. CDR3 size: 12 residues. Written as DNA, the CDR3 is TGCGCCAGCAGCCAAGATGGCCGGGAGCTGTTTTTT. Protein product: CASSQDGRELFF.

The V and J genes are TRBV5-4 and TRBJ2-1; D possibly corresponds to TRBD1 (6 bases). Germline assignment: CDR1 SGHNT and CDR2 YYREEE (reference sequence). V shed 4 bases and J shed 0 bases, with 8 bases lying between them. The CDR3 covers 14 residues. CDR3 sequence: CASSQGSSYNEQFF. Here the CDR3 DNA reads TGTGCCAGCAGCCAGGGGAGCTCCTACAATGAGCAGTTCTTC.

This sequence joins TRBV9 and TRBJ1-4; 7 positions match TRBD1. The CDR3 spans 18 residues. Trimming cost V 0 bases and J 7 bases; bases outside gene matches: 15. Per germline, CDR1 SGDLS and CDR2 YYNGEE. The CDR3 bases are TGTGCCAGCAGCGTAGGTGGCAGGGGGATTATGGATAGTGAAAAACTGTTTTTT. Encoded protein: CASSVGGRGIMDSEKLFF.

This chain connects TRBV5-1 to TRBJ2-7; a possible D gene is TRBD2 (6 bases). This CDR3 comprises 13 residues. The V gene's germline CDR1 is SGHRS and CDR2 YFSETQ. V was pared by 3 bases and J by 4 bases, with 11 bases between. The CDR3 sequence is CASSSGDSYEQYF. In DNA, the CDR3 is TGCGCCAGCAGCTCGGGAGACTCATACGAGCAGTACTTC.

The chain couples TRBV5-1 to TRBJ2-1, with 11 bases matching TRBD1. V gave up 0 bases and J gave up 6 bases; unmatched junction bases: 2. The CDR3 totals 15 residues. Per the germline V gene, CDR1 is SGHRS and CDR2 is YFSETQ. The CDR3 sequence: CASSLEGTGGNEQFF. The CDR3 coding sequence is TGCGCCAGCAGCTTGGAAGGGACAGGGGGCAATGAGCAGTTCTTC.